What follows are 15 T cell receptor beta chains derived from one specimen sequenced in a study of a mutant IDH1 vaccine in newly diagnosed glioma (dated by TCRdb to the early 2020s). Their target antigens are unknown. Sample time point, as interpreted from the label and publication: week 47, end of study. Each vaccine dose, consisting of 300 ug of a 20-mer mutant IDH1 peptide in Montanide, was administered subcutaneously with topical imiquimod. Library preparation used the immunoSEQ multiplex PCR assay. TCRdb carries this immuneACCESS record with in-frame sequences only. Its versions omit some clonotypes, under half of them owing to an unresolved V gene in the studies checked, with the rest unexplained. Within this sample are 77,000 or so clones, with more than 80% of them counted one time only. 4% to 5.5% of the sample lies in the top ten. This specimen consisted of PBMCs, obtained from a glioma patient whose treatment included an IDH1 peptide vaccine. These receptors were collected from a man in his forties with glioma.

This chain joins TRBV5-4 and TRBJ2-6, with D unclear. The CDR3 totals 15 residues. Trimming removed 3 bases at V and 2 bases at J, with 9 bases between. The germline CDR1 and CDR2 sequences are SGHNT and YYREEE (reference sequence). The CDR3 DNA follows: TGTGCCAGCAGCTCCTATAGTGCTGGGGCCAACGTCCTGACTTTC. Its translation: CASSSYSAGANVLTF.

The chain employs TRBV27 and TRBJ2-1; D gene uncertain. Germline V lookup: CDR1 MNHEY, CDR2 SMNVEV (reference sequence). V lost 2 bases to trimming and J lost 4 bases, with 9 bases between them. There are 14 residues in the CDR3. CDR3 protein: CASSLQEWYNEQFF. The CDR3 DNA follows: TGTGCCAGCAGTTTACAGGAATGGTACAATGAGCAGTTCTTC.

A remark on this clone: The germline gene is not matched at one end of the junction; a read error may be the cause. Other DNA sequences from this sample encode an identical CDR3 as well. V and J are TRBV6-5 and TRBJ2-7; TRBD2 aligns across 9 bases. The CDR3 loop spans 13 amino acids. From germline, CDR1 is MNHEY and CDR2 SVGAGI. The CDR3 protein is CASWGGGAYEQYF. The CDR3 nucleotides are TGCGCCAGCTGGGGCGGGGGGGCCTACGAGCAGTACTTC.

This clone was recorded once. The CDR3 loop reads CASSFNGVETGELFF. DNA for the CDR3: TGCGCCAGCAGCTTTAACGGAGTGGAAACCGGGGAGCTGTTTTTT. The rearrangement links TRBV5-1 to TRBJ2-2; no clear D gene. Trimming shortened V by 2 bases and J by 5 bases, and 13 bases separated the two germline ends. The CDR3 is 15 amino acids. CDR1 SGHRS and CDR2 YFSETQ come from the germline V gene.

A remark on this clone: In the same sample, other DNA sequences code for this CDR3. The rearrangement joins TRBV7-9 to TRBJ2-7, with D hard to call. Trimming took 8 bases from V and 1 from J, leaving 9 bases between them. The CDR3 extends over 12 amino acids. Germline CDR1 is SEHNR and CDR2 is FQNEAQ (reference sequence). CDR3 residues: CASGDGSYEQYF. CDR3 nucleotides: TGTGCCAGCGGTGACGGGTCCTACGAGCAGTACTTC.

This clone was counted a single time. The chain uses TRBV2 and TRBJ1-1; TRBD1 matches at 9 bases. CDR1 is SNHLY, CDR2 FYNNEI, per germline. This CDR3 region has 15 residues. V shed 4 bases, J shed 1 base, and the junction held 4 bases outside the gene matches. The chain's CDR3 is CASSATGGRNTEAFF. The CDR3 coding sequence is TGTGCCAGCAGTGCGACAGGGGGTAGGAACACTGAAGCTTTCTTT.

This clone occurred a few times. The chain joins TRBV5-4 to TRBJ1-2; TRBD1 matches at 7 bases. This CDR3 spans 14 amino acids. V lost 4 bases, J lost 2 bases, and 5 bases stayed unmatched. Looked up from germline, CDR1 is SGHNT and CDR2 is YYREEE (reference sequence). The CDR3 nucleotides read TGTGCCAGCAGCATTGGACAGGAAAACTATGGCTACACCTTC. It translates to CASSIGQENYGYTF. Looking up the rest from reference TRBV5-4 and TRBJ1-2 gives the full variable domain: ETGVTQSPTHLIKTRGQQVTLRCSSQSGHNTVSWYQQALGQGPQFIFQYYREEENGRGNFPPRFSGLQFPNYSSELNVNALELDDSALYLCASSIGQENYGYTFGSGTRLTVV.

This clone was seen more than once but under ten times. The chain has TRBV7-8 and TRBJ1-1; D remains ambiguous. Trimming left V 3 bases short and J 3 bases short, with 11 bases between. Per germline, CDR1 SGHVS and CDR2 FQNEAQ. The CDR3 is 14 amino acids. CDR3 coding DNA: TGTGCCAGCAGCTTGATGGCTAGGGACACTGAAGCTTTCTTT. This encodes CASSLMARDTEAFF.

The chain recombines TRBV6-1 with TRBJ2-5; maybe TRBD1 (5 bases). CDR3 length: 14 residues. Germline V gene data show CDR1 as MNHNS and CDR2 as SASEGT. Trimming removed 5 bases at V and 0 bases at J, with 10 bases between. The CDR3 loop is CASSPQTDQETQYF. The CDR3 DNA reads TGTGCCAGCAGTCCTCAGACAGACCAAGAGACCCAGTACTTC.

The chain joins TRBV30 to TRBJ2-5; 12 bases map to TRBD2. The ends lost 6 bases at V and 4 bases at J; junction bases unmatched: 6. The CDR3 consists of 14 residues. Germline assignment: CDR1 GTSNPN and CDR2 SVGIG (reference sequence). The CDR3 nucleotides are TGTGCCTGCACCCCGGGACTAGCGGGAGAGACCCAGTACTTC. It yields the protein CACTPGLAGETQYF.

The chain carries TRBV27 and TRBJ2-5; 11 bases line up with TRBD2. The ends lost 3 bases at V and 7 bases at J; junction bases unmatched: 10. CDR3 length: 16 amino acids. Per germline, CDR1 MNHEY and CDR2 SMNVEV (reference sequence). The CDR3 loop reads CASSLAVAGGPGTQYF. Written as DNA, the CDR3 is TGTGCCAGCAGTTTGGCCGTAGCGGGAGGGCCAGGGACCCAGTACTTC.

V usage is TRBV6-1 and J usage is TRBJ1-2; maybe TRBD1 (6 bases). Germline V lookup: CDR1 MNHNS, CDR2 SASEGT. Trimming left V 6 bases short and J 0 bases short, with 14 bases between. This CDR3 comprises 15 residues. CDR3 in amino acids: CASRENRVANYGYTF. DNA for the CDR3: TGTGCCAGCAGGGAAAACAGGGTAGCTAACTATGGCTACACCTTC.

J is TRBJ2-6 and V is TRBV10-3; D unresolved. Germline V gives CDR1 ENHRY, CDR2 SYGVKD. The V end lost 6 bases, the J end lost 1 base, and 7 bases lay between the germline ends. The CDR3 extends over 14 amino acids. CDR3 DNA: TGTGCCATCAGCCCCGTTTCTGGGGCCAACGTCCTGACTTTC. Translating it yields CAISPVSGANVLTF.

This rearrangement joins TRBV6-5 to TRBJ2-2, with 10 bases that match TRBD2. This CDR3 region has 15 residues. Germline V gene sequence: CDR1 MNHEY, CDR2 SVGAGI. With V trimmed by 6 bases and J by 6 bases, 7 bases remained unmatched. CDR3 DNA: TGTGCCAGCAGATCAGCGGGAGGGCCATCCGGGGAGCTGTTTTTT. It codes for CASRSAGGPSGELFF.

The CDR3 spells CASSPATGIGNTEAFF. The CDR3 DNA follows: TGTGCCAGCTCACCCGCGACAGGGATAGGGAACACTGAAGCTTTCTTT. The chain recombines TRBV18 with TRBJ1-1, with 7 bases that match TRBD1. The length of the CDR3 is 16 residues. Germline V lookup: CDR1 KGHSH, CDR2 LQKENI. With V trimmed by 3 bases and J by 1 base, 8 bases remained unmatched. The whole variable domain, filled in from reference TRBV18 and TRBJ1-1, reads NAGVMQNPRHLVRRRGQEARLRCSPMKGHSHVYWYRQLPEEGLKFMVYLQKENIIDESGMPKERFSAEFPKEGPSILRIQQVVRGDSAAYFCASSPATGIGNTEAFFGQGTRLTVV.